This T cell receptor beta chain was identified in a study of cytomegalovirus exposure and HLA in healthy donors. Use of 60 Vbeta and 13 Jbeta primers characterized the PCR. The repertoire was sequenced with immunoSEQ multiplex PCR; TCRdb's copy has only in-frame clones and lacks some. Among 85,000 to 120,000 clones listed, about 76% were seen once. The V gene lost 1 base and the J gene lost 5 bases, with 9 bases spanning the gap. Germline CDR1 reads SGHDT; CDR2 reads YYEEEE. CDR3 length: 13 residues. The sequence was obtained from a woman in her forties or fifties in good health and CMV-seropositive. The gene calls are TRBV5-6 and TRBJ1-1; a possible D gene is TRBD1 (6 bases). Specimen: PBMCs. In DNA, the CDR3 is TGTGCCAGCAGCTTGTTAGGGGGAACTGAAGCTTTCTTT. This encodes CASSLLGGTEAFF.